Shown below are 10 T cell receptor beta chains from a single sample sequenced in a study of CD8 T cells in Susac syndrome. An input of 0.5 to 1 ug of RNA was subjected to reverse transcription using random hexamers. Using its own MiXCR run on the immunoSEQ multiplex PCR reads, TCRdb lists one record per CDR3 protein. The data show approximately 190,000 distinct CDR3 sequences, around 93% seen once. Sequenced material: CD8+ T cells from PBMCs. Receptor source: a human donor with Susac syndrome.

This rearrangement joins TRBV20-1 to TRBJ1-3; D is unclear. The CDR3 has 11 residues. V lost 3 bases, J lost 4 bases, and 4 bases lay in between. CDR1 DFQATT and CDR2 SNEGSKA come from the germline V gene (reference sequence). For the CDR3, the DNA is TGCAGTGCTAGCCTGGGAAACACCATATATTTT. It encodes CSASLGNTIYF.

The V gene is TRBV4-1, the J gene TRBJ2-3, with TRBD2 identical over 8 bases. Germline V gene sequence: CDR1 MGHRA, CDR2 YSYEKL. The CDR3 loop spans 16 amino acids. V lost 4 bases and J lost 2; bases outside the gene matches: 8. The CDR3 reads CASSPLGGGSTDTQYF. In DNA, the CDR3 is TGCGCCAGCAGCCCCCTTGGCGGGGGGTCCACAGATACGCAGTATTTT.

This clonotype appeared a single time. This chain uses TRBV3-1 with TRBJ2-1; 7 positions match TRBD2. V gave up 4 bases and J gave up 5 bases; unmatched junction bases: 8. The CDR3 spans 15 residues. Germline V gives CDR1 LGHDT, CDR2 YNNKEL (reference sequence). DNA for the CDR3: TGTGCCAGCAGCCCGCCAACTAGCGTCAACAATGAGCAGTTCTTC. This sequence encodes CASSPPTSVNNEQFF.

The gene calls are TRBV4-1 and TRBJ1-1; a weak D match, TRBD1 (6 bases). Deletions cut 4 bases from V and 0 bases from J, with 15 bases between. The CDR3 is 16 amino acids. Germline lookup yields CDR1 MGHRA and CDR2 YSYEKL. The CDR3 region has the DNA TGCGCCAGCAGCCCCCTGATCGGACAGATGAACACTGAAGCTTTCTTT. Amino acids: CASSPLIGQMNTEAFF.

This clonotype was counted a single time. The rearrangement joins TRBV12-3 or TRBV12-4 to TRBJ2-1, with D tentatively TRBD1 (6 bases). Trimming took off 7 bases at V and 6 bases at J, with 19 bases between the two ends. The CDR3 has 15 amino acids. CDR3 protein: CASTMTGPRVNEQFF. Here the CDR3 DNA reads TGTGCCAGCACCATGACAGGCCCAAGGGTCAATGAGCAGTTCTTC.

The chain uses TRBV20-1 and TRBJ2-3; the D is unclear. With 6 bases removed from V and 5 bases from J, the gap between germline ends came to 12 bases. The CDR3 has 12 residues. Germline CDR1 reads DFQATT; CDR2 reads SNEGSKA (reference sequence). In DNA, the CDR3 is TGCAGTGCCCCAAAACAAGTAGATACGCAGTATTTT. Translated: CSAPKQVDTQYF.

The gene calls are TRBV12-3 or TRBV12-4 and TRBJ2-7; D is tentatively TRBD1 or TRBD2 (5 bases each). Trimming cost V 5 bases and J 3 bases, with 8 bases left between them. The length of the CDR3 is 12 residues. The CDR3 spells CASSRDGYEQYF. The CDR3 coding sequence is TGTGCCAGCAGTCGGGACGGCTACGAGCAGTACTTC.

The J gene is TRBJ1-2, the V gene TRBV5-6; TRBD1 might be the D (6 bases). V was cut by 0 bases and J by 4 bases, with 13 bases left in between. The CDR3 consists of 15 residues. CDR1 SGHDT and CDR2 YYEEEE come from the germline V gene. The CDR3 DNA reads TGTGCCAGCAGCTTGGAACAGGGCTTCCTCTATGGCTACACCTTC. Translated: CASSLEQGFLYGYTF.

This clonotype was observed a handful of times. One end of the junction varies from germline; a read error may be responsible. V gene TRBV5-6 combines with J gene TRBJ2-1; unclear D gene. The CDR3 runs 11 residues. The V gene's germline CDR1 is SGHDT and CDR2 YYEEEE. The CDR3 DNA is TGTGCCAGCACCTTGGGCAATGAGCAGTTCTTC. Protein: CASTLGNEQFF.

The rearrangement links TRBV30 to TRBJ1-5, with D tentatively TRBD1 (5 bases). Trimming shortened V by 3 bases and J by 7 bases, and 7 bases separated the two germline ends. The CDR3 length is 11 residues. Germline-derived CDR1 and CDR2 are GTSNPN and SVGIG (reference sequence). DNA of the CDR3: TGTGCCTGGAGAGGACACCAGCCCCAGCATTTT. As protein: CAWRGHQPQHF.